This note documents a single TCR beta chain sequence. Its binding antigen is unknown. No base-level quality is on record; no much larger clone is a single base apart. The time point label here, explained by the study, means: cycle 1 day 1 (C1D1), immediately before nivolumab initiation. Every trial patient had relapsed after autologous stem cell transplantation, and cohorts A, B and C differed in prior brentuximab vedotin exposure. Magnetic negative selection with a Miltenyi CD4+ T cell isolation kit was used to purify CD4+ T cells from thawed PBMCs. A total of under 70 patients with relapsed/refractory classical Hodgkin lymphoma made up the trial cohort, and each patient's best overall response was complete response, partial response or progressive disease. Trial patients were treated with single-agent nivolumab in the multi-cohort phase II CheckMate 205 trial. An independent review committee assessed best overall response using the 2007 International Working Group response criteria. PBMCs from the trial were collected at three points: immediately before nivolumab initiation (C1D1), and during therapy at cycle 2 day 1 and cycle 4 day 1. Peripheral blood was collected in 8 mL Vacutainer Cell Preparation Tubes, from which PBMCs were isolated by centrifugation and then cryopreserved. Purified CD4+ and CD8+ fractions were generated only in cases for which an additional PBMC sample was available. Magnetically labelled cells were depleted on LS columns in a quadroMACS separator, and the flow-through was collected as the purified fraction.

The sample belongs to a study of PD-1 blockade in classical Hodgkin lymphoma (dated by TCRdb to 2018 to 2020). At the level of the whole study: Nivolumab dosing was 3 mg/kg intravenously every 2 weeks, continuing until either disease progression or unacceptable toxicity. A peripheral blood immune signature of response to PD-1 blockade in classical Hodgkin lymphoma was defined using TCR beta sequencing and CyTOF.

The Qiagen DNeasy kit was used to extract genomic DNA from unsorted PBMCs and from the negatively selected CD4+ and CD8+ fractions. Using primers that anneal to V and J segments, immunoSEQ multiplex PCR amplified the TCR beta CDR3 regions. A synthetic immune receptor repertoire was used to minimize amplification bias, and any residual bias was removed computationally once sequencing was done. On the authors' methods: Repertoire diversity was quantified as the Shannon entropy index using custom Python scripts. Unsorted, CD4+ and CD8+ repertoires were analyzed separately, except for combined analyses in which CD4+ and CD8+ sequences were merged in silico. Clonal expansion was defined as at least a 2-fold frequency increase after treatment relative to C1D1, with a pseudocount of 0.5 for undetected baseline clones. Clones with 0 or 1 copy at C1D1 were defined as singleton clones, while clones with 2 or more copies were defined as non-singleton clones. Clones expanded in unsorted samples were annotated as CD4+, CD8+ or unknown by matching protein sequences in sorted samples from the same patient. Wilcoxon tests on paired samples were used to test diversity changes from C1D1 to C4D1. The clones in this table, taken by TCRdb from immuneACCESS, are in-frame only. Not every clone is retained; where verified, under half of the shortfall comes from an unresolved V gene, and the cause of the rest is unknown. V and J calls and clone size are copied from that table; D and trimming were computed from the DNA. The sample table records tens of thousands of clones; about nine tenths of these occur just once. The ten largest clones represent about 0.23% of the sample.

What the work shows at the level of the full study, not this receptor alone: Diversity was lower in patients who began nivolumab less than 1 year after ASCT, so these patients were left out of later analyses to avoid confounding by immune reconstitution. Baseline TCR diversity was reported to be lower in newly diagnosed patients than in healthy donors and to be lower still in relapsed/refractory patients. CD4+ but not CD8+ TCR diversity rose significantly by C4D1 (p=0.0027 vs p=0.16), most apparent in complete responders (p=0.02). Trial patients with a complete response had baseline diversity similar to that of newly diagnosed patients, while partial responders and progressors had significantly lower diversity. The study was restricted to a single clinical trial cohort, and the causes of repertoire differences, possibly disease activity or prior therapy, were left undefined.

CDR3 length: 16 amino acids, cysteine to phenylalanine. The CDR3 DNA has 48 bases and is translated from base 1. The junction shows trimming of 4 bases on V and 2 bases on J, and the gene matches do not reach 7 bases of it. CDR1 SGHRS and CDR2 YFSETQ were looked up in the germline V gene. The TCR comes from a human donor with classical Hodgkin lymphoma. The V gene is TRBV5-1 and the J gene is TRBJ2-3; 10 nucleotides in the junction match TRBD2. This specimen consisted of CD4+ T cells from blood, obtained at baseline. CDR3 reads: CASSVRTSGYTDTQYF. The DNA is TGCGCCAGCAGCGTTCGGACTAGCGGCTACACAGATACGCAGTATTTT.